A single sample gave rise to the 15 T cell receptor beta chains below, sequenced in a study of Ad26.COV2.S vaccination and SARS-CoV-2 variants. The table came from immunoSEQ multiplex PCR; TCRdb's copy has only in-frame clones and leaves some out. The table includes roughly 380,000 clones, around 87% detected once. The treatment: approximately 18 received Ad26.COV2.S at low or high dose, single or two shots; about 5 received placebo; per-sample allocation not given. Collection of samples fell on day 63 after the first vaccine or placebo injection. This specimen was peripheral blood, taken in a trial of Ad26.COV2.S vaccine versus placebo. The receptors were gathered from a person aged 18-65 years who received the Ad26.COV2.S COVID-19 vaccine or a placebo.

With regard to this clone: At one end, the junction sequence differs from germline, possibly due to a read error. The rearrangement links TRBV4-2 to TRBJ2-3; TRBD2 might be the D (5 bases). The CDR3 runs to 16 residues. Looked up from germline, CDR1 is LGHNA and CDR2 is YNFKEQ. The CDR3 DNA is TGTGCCAGCAGCCAAGTTCAGGACTCTAGCACAGATACGCAATATTTT. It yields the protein CASSQVQDSSTDTQYF.

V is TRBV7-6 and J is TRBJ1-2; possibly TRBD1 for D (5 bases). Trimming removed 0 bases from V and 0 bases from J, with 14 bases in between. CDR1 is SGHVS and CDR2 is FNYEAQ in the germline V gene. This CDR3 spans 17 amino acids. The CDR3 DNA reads TGTGCCAGCAGCTTAGCCCGTTACAGGAGACCTAACTATGGCTACACCTTC. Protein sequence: CASSLARYRRPNYGYTF.

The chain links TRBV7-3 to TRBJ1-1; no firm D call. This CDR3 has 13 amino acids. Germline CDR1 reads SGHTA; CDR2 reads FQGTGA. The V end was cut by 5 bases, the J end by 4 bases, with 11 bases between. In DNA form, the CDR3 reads TGTGCCAGCAGCACCAGAGGGAGCACTGAAGCTTTCTTT. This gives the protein CASSTRGSTEAFF.

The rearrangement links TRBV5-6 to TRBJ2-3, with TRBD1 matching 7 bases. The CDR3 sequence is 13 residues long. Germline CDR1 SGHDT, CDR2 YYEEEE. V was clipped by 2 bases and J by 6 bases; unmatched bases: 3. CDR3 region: CASSFTGVDTQYF. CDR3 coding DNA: TGTGCCAGCAGCTTTACAGGGGTTGATACGCAGTATTTT.

In DNA form, the CDR3 reads TGTGCCAGCAGCTCCGTCGAGGGTGGGGCCAACGTCCTGACTTTC. Translating gives CASSSVEGGANVLTF. The V call is TRBV7-6, the J call TRBJ2-6; TRBD2 is a possible D gene (5 bases). Germline loops: CDR1 SGHVS, CDR2 FNYEAQ. V shed 4 bases and J shed 3 bases, with 10 bases lying between them. CDR3 length: 15 residues.

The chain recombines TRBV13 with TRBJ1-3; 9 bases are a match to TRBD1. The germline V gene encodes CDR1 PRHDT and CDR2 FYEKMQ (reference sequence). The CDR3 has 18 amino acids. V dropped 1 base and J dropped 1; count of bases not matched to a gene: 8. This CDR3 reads CASSLAGRQGVSGNTIYF. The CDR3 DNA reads TGTGCCAGCAGCTTAGCAGGGAGACAGGGGGTTTCTGGAAACACCATATATTTT.

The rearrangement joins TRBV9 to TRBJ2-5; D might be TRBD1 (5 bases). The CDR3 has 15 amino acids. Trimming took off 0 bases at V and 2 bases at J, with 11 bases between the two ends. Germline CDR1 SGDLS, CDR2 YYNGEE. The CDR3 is CASSVGSGRQETQYF. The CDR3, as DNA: TGTGCCAGCAGCGTAGGGTCAGGGCGGCAAGAGACCCAGTACTTC. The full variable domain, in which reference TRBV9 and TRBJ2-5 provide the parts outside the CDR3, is DSGVTQTPKHLITATGQRVTLRCSPRSGDLSVYWYQQSLDQGLQFLIQYYNGEERAKGNILERFSAQQFPDLHSELNLSSLELGDSALYFCASSVGSGRQETQYFGPGTRLLVL.

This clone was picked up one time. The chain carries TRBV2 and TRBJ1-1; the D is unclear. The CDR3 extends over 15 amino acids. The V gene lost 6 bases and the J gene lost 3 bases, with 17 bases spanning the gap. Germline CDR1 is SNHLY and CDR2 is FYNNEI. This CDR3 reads CASSAMRPSHTEAFF. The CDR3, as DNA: TGTGCCAGCAGCGCAATGAGGCCCTCTCACACTGAAGCTTTCTTT.

CDR3 residues: CASRLEGFQETQYF. The DNA of the CDR3 is TGTGCCAGCAGGTTGGAAGGCTTCCAAGAGACCCAGTACTTC. The V and J genes are TRBV2 and TRBJ2-5; no clear D. Germline V gene lookup returns CDR1 SNHLY and CDR2 FYNNEI. The CDR3 is 14 amino acids. The germline V and J ends were trimmed by 6 bases and 1 base, with 12 bases remaining between them.

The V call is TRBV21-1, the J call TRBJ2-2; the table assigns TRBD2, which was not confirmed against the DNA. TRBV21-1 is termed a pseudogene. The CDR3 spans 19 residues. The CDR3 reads CASSTPRTSGGVGTGELFF. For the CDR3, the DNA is TGTGCCAGCAGCACCCCAAGGACTAGCGGGGGGGTCGGCACCGGGGAGCTGTTTTTT.

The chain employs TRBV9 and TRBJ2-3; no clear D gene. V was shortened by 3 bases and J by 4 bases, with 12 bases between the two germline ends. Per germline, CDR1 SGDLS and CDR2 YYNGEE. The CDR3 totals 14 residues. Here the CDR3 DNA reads TGTGCCAGCAGCGATAAATCTCCCGCAGATACGCAGTATTTT. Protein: CASSDKSPADTQYF. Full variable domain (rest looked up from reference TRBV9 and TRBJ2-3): DSGVTQTPKHLITATGQRVTLRCSPRSGDLSVYWYQQSLDQGLQFLIQYYNGEERAKGNILERFSAQQFPDLHSELNLSSLELGDSALYFCASSDKSPADTQYFGPGTRLTVL.

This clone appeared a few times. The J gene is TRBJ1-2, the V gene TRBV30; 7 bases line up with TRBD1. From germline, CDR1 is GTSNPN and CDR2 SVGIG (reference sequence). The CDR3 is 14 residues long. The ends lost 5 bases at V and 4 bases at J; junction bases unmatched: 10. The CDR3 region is CAWSEGQHIYGYTF. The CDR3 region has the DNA TGTGCCTGGTCGGAGGGACAGCATATCTATGGCTACACCTTC.

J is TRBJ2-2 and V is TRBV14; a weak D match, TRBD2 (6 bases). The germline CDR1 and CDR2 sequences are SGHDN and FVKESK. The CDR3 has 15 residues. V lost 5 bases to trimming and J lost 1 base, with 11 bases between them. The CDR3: CASSRGLWNTGELFF. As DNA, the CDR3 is TGTGCCAGCAGCAGGGGACTCTGGAACACCGGGGAGCTGTTTTTT.

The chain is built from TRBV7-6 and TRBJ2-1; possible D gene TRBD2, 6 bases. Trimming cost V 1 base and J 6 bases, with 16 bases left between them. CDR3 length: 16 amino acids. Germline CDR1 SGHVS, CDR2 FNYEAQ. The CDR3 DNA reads TGTGCCAGCAGCTTAGGTGCGGGGAACATTCTCAATGAGCAGTTCTTC. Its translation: CASSLGAGNILNEQFF.

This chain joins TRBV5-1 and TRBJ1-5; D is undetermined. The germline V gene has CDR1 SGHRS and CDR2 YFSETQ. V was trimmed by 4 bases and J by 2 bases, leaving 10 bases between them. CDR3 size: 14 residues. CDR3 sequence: CASSPRGGNQPQHF. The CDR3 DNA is TGCGCCAGCAGCCCCAGAGGTGGCAATCAGCCCCAGCATTTT.